This T cell receptor (beta chain) is from a study of blood T cell repertoires in COVID-19. Study as a whole: The study drew acute and convalescent COVID-19 samples from the United States, Italy and Spain.

The CDR3 sequence is 13 residues long. The V end was cut by 6 bases, the J end by 1 base, with 9 bases between. The repertoire was sequenced with immunoSEQ multiplex PCR; TCRdb's copy has only in-frame clones and lacks some. The sample contains fewer than 350,000 clones, approximately 81% of which appear only once. The V gene is TRBV12-3 or TRBV12-4, the J gene TRBJ1-2; tentative D call: TRBD1 (5 bases). This sequence originates from a woman younger than 45 who had been exposed to COVID-19. Sequencing was performed on PBMCs or T cells enriched from blood (not recorded which). The CDR3, as DNA: TGTGCCAGCAGCCACAGGAATAACTATGGCTACACCTTC. It is translated as CASSHRNNYGYTF.